These 9 T cell receptor beta chains came from one sample sequenced in a study of cytomegalovirus exposure and HLA in healthy donors. PCR primers comprised 60 Vbeta and 13 Jbeta primers. Generated by immunoSEQ multiplex PCR, the TCRdb table keeps only in-frame clones and is missing some. Of roughly 86,000 clones detected, more than 60% appear once; the ten largest clones hold less than 9.5%. The sample taken for sequencing was PBMCs. The receptors here all came from a man aged 45-65 years in good health and CMV-seropositive.

The rearrangement links TRBV6-5 to TRBJ1-1; no clear D gene. With 0 bases removed from V and 3 bases from J, the gap between germline ends came to 14 bases. Germline-derived CDR1 and CDR2 are MNHEY and SVGAGI. This CDR3 contains 16 residues. CDR3: CASSYSTGVSDTEAFF. In DNA form, the CDR3 reads TGTGCCAGCAGTTACTCGACGGGAGTATCGGACACTGAAGCTTTCTTT.

The table lists this clone with a few counts. This chain links TRBV21-1 with TRBJ1-2. TRBV21-1 is a pseudogene segment. The CDR3 covers 13 residues. The CDR3 DNA reads as TGTGCCAGCAGCAAAGCCCGCGTCGGGGGCTACACCTTC. This translates into CASSKARVGGYTF.

The chain uses TRBV30 and TRBJ1-6; 7 bases map to TRBD1. The V gene end was trimmed by 3 bases and the J gene end by 6 bases; junction bases not matched to a gene: 5. The germline gives CDR1 GTSNPN, CDR2 SVGIG (reference sequence). This CDR3 has 14 residues. CDR3 region: CAWRGRGFNSPLHF. The CDR3 coding sequence is TGTGCCTGGAGGGGCAGGGGGTTTAATTCACCCCTCCACTTT.

The V call is TRBV19, the J call TRBJ2-3, with D maybe TRBD1 (6 bases). The CDR3 is made up of 16 amino acids. The germline V gene has CDR1 LNHDA and CDR2 SQIVND (reference sequence). V gave up 2 bases and J gave up 2 bases, with 14 bases separating them. The DNA for the CDR3 is TGTGCCAGTAGTATACACAGGGCTGTTGTCACAGATACGCAGTATTTT. It yields the protein CASSIHRAVVTDTQYF.

J is TRBJ2-7 and V is TRBV5-4, with 7 nucleotides matching TRBD1. V trimming: 3 bases; J trimming: 0 bases; junction bases outside the gene matches: 6. This CDR3 spans 15 amino acids. CDR1 and CDR2 from the germline V gene are SGHNT and YYREEE (reference sequence). This CDR3 is CASSSGRDSSYEQYF. CDR3 DNA: TGTGCCAGCAGCTCGGGTAGGGACAGCTCCTACGAGCAGTACTTC.

J is TRBJ2-7 and V is TRBV9, with TRBD1 matching over 7 bases. V shed 0 bases, J shed 3 bases, and the junction held 3 bases outside the gene matches. Germline CDR1 is SGDLS and CDR2 is YYNGEE. The CDR3 has 14 residues. CDR3 coding DNA: TGTGCCAGCAGCGTAGGACAGGGTGACTACGAGCAGTACTTC. It translates to CASSVGQGDYEQYF.

V and J are TRBV4-3 and TRBJ1-3; no definite D call. Trimming removed 0 bases at V and 0 bases at J, with 12 bases between. The length of the CDR3 is 17 residues. Germline CDR1 is LGHNA and CDR2 is YSLEER. Written as DNA, the CDR3 is TGCGCCAGCAGCCAAGAAGTGGTGCCGAGCTCTGGAAACACCATATATTTT. Translating it yields CASSQEVVPSSGNTIYF.

This clone was seen more than once but under ten times. The chain is built from TRBV29-1 and TRBJ1-1, with D possibly TRBD1 on 6 matching bases. Germline CDR1 and CDR2: SQVTM and ANQGSEA. The CDR3 contains 12 residues. Trimming stripped 6 bases from V and 0 bases from J, with 8 bases between. The CDR3: CSVGQMNTEAFF. The CDR3 coding sequence is TGCAGCGTGGGACAAATGAACACTGAAGCTTTCTTT.

V usage is TRBV28 and J usage is TRBJ1-5; 7 bases map to TRBD1. The CDR3 contains 12 residues. Germline values: CDR1 MDHEN, CDR2 SYDVKM. Losses at the gene ends were 7 bases for V and 5 bases for J; bases not matched to a gene: 2. The CDR3 region is CASKGGDQPQHF. Written as DNA, the CDR3 is TGTGCCAGCAAAGGGGGCGATCAGCCCCAGCATTTT. The complete variable domain, with remaining parts taken from reference TRBV28 and TRBJ1-5, reads DVKVTQSSRYLVKRTGEKVFLECVQDMDHENMFWYRQDPGLGLRLIYFSYDVKMKEKGDIPEGYSVSREKKERFSLILESASTNQTSMYLCASKGGDQPQHFGDGTRLSIL.